This entry concerns a single T cell receptor (beta chain). The antigen remains unidentified. Germline V lookup: CDR1 SGHTA, CDR2 FQGNSA. Trimming cost V 5 bases and J 6 bases, with 13 bases left between them. This CDR3 is built from 14 residues. This sample is part of a study of identical twins. General study points: Abundant cord blood beta clonotypes carried fewer insertions; memory repertoires showed none.

MiXCR was run by TCRdb on the 5' RACE reads, yielding one entry per CDR3 protein. Of a few hundred thousand distinct CDR3 sequences listed, around 24% are singletons. The same sample was also studied in work on T cells expressing NK-cell markers. As that report states: The authors derived TCR beta repertoires from sorted CD3+CD56+NKG2C+, CD3+CD56+NKG2C- and CD3+CD56-NKG2C+ T cells. Several of the experiments relied on an anti-gamma-delta TCR antibody so that only alpha-beta TCR T cells were sorted.

The receptor's source is a woman in her late teens or twenties in good health. The chain couples TRBV7-2 to TRBJ1-4; D is perhaps TRBD1 (5 bases). Sequencing used CD4+ T cells sorted from blood. In DNA form, the CDR3 reads TGTGCCAGCAGCAGGGGAACCGGGGATGAAAAACTGTTTTTT. Amino acid sequence: CASSRGTGDEKLFF.